The sequence of this TCR beta chain was determined in a study of spatial heterogeneity in lung cancer (dated by TCRdb to the late 2010s). Describing the broader study: More beta-chain than alpha-chain transcripts were consistently detected, likely reflecting higher beta-chain transcript abundance. In tumor regions, TCR transcript counts showed a strong correlation with a T cell transcriptional module score from matched bulk RNA-seq. In the raw uncorrected reads, each unique combination of TCR and UMI appeared more than ten times on average. TCR alpha and beta repertoires were quantitatively compared across multiple tumor regions, matched nontumor lung and blood in non-small cell lung cancer. Nonsynonymous mutation counts, determined by whole-exome sequencing of tumor tissue, were related to TCR repertoire features. Both alpha and beta chains were TCR-sequenced in about 240 tumor regions, roughly 70 matched nontumor lung samples and some 50 PBMC samples obtained at surgery. The paper's findings and limits, for the study overall: The tumor nonsynonymous mutation count correlated with the number of expanded intratumoral alpha and beta TCRs. TCR-seq coverage of tumor T cells was estimated at only 7% to 8% for alpha chains and 12% to 15% for beta chains. Confirming at a functional level the hypothesis that regional TCRs recognize regional mutations was considered to require additional single-cell paired TCR alpha and beta sequencing. Counts of ubiquitous and regional expanded TCRs correlated with counts of ubiquitous and regional nonsynonymous mutations, respectively.

The time point label on this specimen signifies: sample taken at primary tumor resection. Samples were obtained from roughly 72 patients with early-stage, untreated non-small cell lung cancer from the lung TRACERx cohort. For TCR sequencing, whole RNA was extracted from tumor and nontumor lung tissue, or from cryopreserved PBMC samples, and no cell sorting was done. Patients were selected for TCR sequencing only if sufficient RNA was available from at least two tumor regions. Before selection, tumor and adjacent nontumor lung specimens were reviewed by a lung pathologist. The library was built by means of 5' RACE. The sample was run on a NextSeq 500. To allow correction of PCR and sequencing errors, the TCR library protocol tagged every TCR cDNA molecule with a unique molecular identifier. The authors' pipeline ran thus. Decombinator tools were used for TCR identification, UMI-based error correction and CDR3 extraction. Expanded TCRs were defined as those above a frequency of 2 per 1,000, corresponding to the top 1% of the tumor frequency distribution. Expanded tumor TCRs were classed as regional if statistically deemed absent (corrected P<0.05) from at least one tumor region, otherwise ubiquitous. Each repertoire was subsampled 100 times to 5,000 TCRs, after which Renyi diversity was computed with the R vegan package. CDR3 similarity networks were built from amino acid triplet string-kernel similarity, connecting CDR3s with pairwise similarity above 0.82. TCRdb itself trimmed the public reads at Q25 with fastp, ran MiXCR and retained productive beta chains. Rows with one shared CDR3 protein collapse into an entry with the most common genes and DNA. TCRdb, not the authors, supplied the V and J calls. The sample has just under 4,000 distinct CDR3 sequences on record, around two fifths of them singletons. The ten top clones hold approximately 31% of the sample.

Comments on this clonotype: This receptor's antigen is unknown. The sample holds no much larger clone one base away, and base qualities are not on file.

From the cysteine up to the phenylalanine, the CDR3 has a length of 16 residues. Here the CDR3 DNA is all that survives: 48 bases in frame from base 1. V is reduced by 0 bases and J by 1 base, leaving a spacing of 13 bases between them. The germline V gene (reference sequence) gives CDR1 as SGHNT and CDR2 as YYREEE. Specimen: lung tumor tissue, collected at surgery. The TCR originated in a male donor with early-stage non-small cell lung cancer. Recombination joined TRBV5-4 with TRBJ1-1; the D gene is perhaps TRBD1, from 5 matching bases. DNA sequence: TGTGCCAGCAGCTTGGAATCCCAGGGTGAGAACACTGAAGCTTTCTTT. It translates to CASSLESQGENTEAFF. Here the CDR3 is joined to the reference TRBV5-4 and TRBJ1-1 genes, and the full variable domain is: ETGVTQSPTHLIKTRGQQVTLRCSSQSGHNTVSWYQQALGQGPQFIFQYYREEENGRGNFPPRFSGLQFPNYSSELNVNALELDDSALYLCASSLESQGENTEAFFGQGTRLTVV.